This TCR beta chain was identified during a study of cytomegalovirus exposure and HLA in healthy donors. Whole-study results and caveats: A previous analysis found most TCR beta V segments productive roughly 87% or roughly 30% of the time. In a later analysis, HLA-C alleles had the fewest associated TCRs, DRB1 alleles the most.

Nominally healthy donors provided the samples, though records likely missed some immune exposures. As regards this clone: Its specificity is unknown. The same CDR3 also results from other DNA sequences found in this sample.

The PCR employed 60 Vbeta primers together with 13 Jbeta primers. Method: immunoSEQ multiplex PCR; TCRdb's copy keeps in-frame clones and lacks some. Among more than 90,000 clones, about four fifths were seen once, and the ten largest hold roughly 4%. With 5 bases clipped from V and 3 bases from J, the junction kept 5 bases outside the gene matches. This CDR3 region has 16 residues. Germline V gives CDR1 SGHTA, CDR2 FQGTGA. The gene calls are TRBV7-3 and TRBJ2-3; 13 bases agree with TRBD2. The source is a woman aged 65 to 85 in good health and CMV-seropositive. Sequencing was done on a sample of PBMCs. DNA for the CDR3: TGTGCCAGCAGCAGCGGACTAGCGGGAGTGACAGATACGCAGTATTTT. This translates into CASSSGLAGVTDTQYF. Full variable domain (missing parts from reference TRBV7-3 and TRBJ2-3): GAGVSQTPSNKVTEKGKYVELRCDPISGHTALYWYRQSLGQGPEFLIYFQGTGAADDSGLPNDRFFAVRPEGSVSTLKIQRTERGDSAVYLCASSSGLAGVTDTQYFGPGTRLTVL.